The sequence of this T cell receptor beta chain was determined in a study of cytomegalovirus exposure and HLA in healthy donors. Regarding the study as a whole: Most TCRs appeared rarely, but some public TCRs recurred in many donors. A few chains tied to CMV proved CMV antigen-specific in vitro. In the analysis, some V segments, TRBV6-2 and TRBV6-3 included, were excluded as indistinguishable.

Notes on this clone: Antigen unknown.

Each of the donors was a healthy bone marrow donor. Per germline, CDR1 MNHEY and CDR2 SVGAGI. Trimming cost V 4 bases and J 3 bases, with 9 bases left between them. CDR3 length: 14 amino acids. The PCR was carried out with 60 Vbeta primers and 13 Jbeta primers. Repertoires were generated with immunoSEQ multiplex PCR, while TCRdb's copy carries only in-frame clones and drops some. The data show about 130,000 clones, with 65% to 90% seen just once and 1% to 1.5% held by the top ten. J is TRBJ2-2 and V is TRBV6-5, with TRBD1 as a possible D gene (6 bases). The sequencing sample was made of PBMCs. The source is a girl between 2 and 10 years old in good health and CMV-seronegative. CDR3 loop: CASSWAGDTGELFF. As DNA, the CDR3 is TGTGCCAGCAGTTGGGCAGGGGACACCGGGGAGCTGTTTTTT.